This TCR beta chain was profiled in a study of blood T cells in healthy people across ages. Study details: Per two T cells, about one barcoded beta molecule was captured through template switching.

This CDR3 region has 13 residues. Per germline, CDR1 KGHSH and CDR2 LQKENI. Trimming took 4 bases from V and 4 from J; bases not matched to a gene: 2. The authors ran a second PCR of roughly 6 to 12 cycles using a sample-barcoded 5' primer and a J-beta primer mix. TCRdb called the 5' RACE reads again in MiXCR, with one record for every CDR3 protein. Here the sample spans about 640,000 distinct CDR3 sequences, about 54% being singletons. This rearrangement joins TRBV18 to TRBJ2-5, with 8 bases fitting TRBD2. The TCR comes from a man in his sixties in good health. Sequencing was done on a sample of blood. Here the CDR3 reads CASSLLAAETQYF. CDR3 nucleotide sequence: TGTGCCAGCTCACTACTAGCGGCAGAGACCCAGTACTTC.